The subject of this entry is one T cell receptor beta chain. As yet, its antigen is unknown. Incorporated into the TCR beta cDNA libraries were unique molecular identifiers, which served to reduce PCR and sequencing biases. One entry per CDR3 protein results from TCRdb running MiXCR on the PCR reads. The profile shows fewer than 850,000 distinct CDR3 sequences, roughly 27% of them singletons. The germline V gene has CDR1 KGHDR and CDR2 SFDVKD. V was clipped by 1 base and J by 3 bases, with 7 bases between them. The CDR3 covers 14 residues. This sample is drawn from a study of post-analysis software for immune sequencing data. Study at large: Multiple sclerosis in the patients followed relapsing-remitting, secondary progressive and progressive-relapsing courses.

General study points: Patients showed TRBV5-6, TRBV5-1 and TRBV20-1 among five TRBV segments more frequent than in controls. Multiple sclerosis patients had significantly lower normalized Chao1 diversity than controls.

The sample consisted of blood. J is TRBJ2-3 and V is TRBV24-1; D gene unclear. The sequence derives from a girl between 5 and 17 years old with multiple sclerosis. The CDR3 here is CATSDFGRTDTQYF. DNA of the CDR3: TGTGCCACCAGTGATTTCGGCAGGACAGATACGCAGTATTTT.